This TCR beta chain was retrieved from a study of cytomegalovirus exposure and HLA in healthy donors (dated 2017 in TCRdb). The study in broad terms: According to an earlier analysis of around 600 of the donors, 150 million to 200 million T cells yielded some 110 million unique TCR beta sequences and about 300 Gb of sequence data. About 310 gigabases of sequencing data and approximately 85 million unique TCR sequences were included in an early release covering around 650 HLA-typed donors. Of the roughly 410 genotyped donors, roughly 80% were placed in the genetic ancestry cluster associated with self-reported Caucasian donors. The aim of the study was to test whether cataloging public T cell receptors could identify signatures of past pathogen exposure. Using immunosequencing, the study profiled T cell repertoires from 666 subjects and related those repertoires to cytomegalovirus serostatus. In addition to the first cohort of 666 subjects, a separate validation cohort of over 90 different subjects was used. To predict cytomegalovirus infection status, the study brought together high-throughput TCR immunosequencing, statistical association of individual TCRs with disease status, and machine learning. A later analysis re-examined previously published TCR beta repertoires from about 670 donors and added high-resolution HLA genotyping to investigate patterns of TCR occurrence. Rather than drawing on any new phenotypic data, the later analysis identified candidate immune exposures from TCR beta sequences and the way those sequences occurred across donors. To decide whether each TCR beta V gene segment behaved as functional or pseudogenic, an earlier analysis of some 570 of the donors relied on high-throughput TCR beta sequencing. Donor age, sex, ethnicity and CMV serostatus were compiled alongside the repertoire data. In a later genetic analysis, genome-wide SNP genotypes for about three fifths of the 666 donors were used, and that subset was treated as a discovery cohort. All discovery cohort repertoires had been generated using a single sequencing platform. HLA typing covered class I and class II loci at four-digit resolution. Typing coverage differed by locus: A, B, C, DRB1 and DQB1 were typed in roughly 620-630 donors, DQA1 in approximately 520, DPA1 in 600 to 610, and DPB1 in around 490. Because of strong linkage in the cohort, roughly five DR-DQ haplotypes were treated as single units for association and clustering. Among roughly 400 genotyped donors of the cohort, an average of around 250,000 unique TCR beta nucleotide sequences was sequenced per donor, of which 15% to 20% were non-productive.

The library was obtained by the immunoSEQ multiplex PCR assay. For the multiplex PCR, a mixture combining 60 forward primers for TCR Vbeta segments and 13 reverse primers for TCR Jbeta segments was used. The CDR3 region of rearranged TCR beta genes was amplified from genomic DNA by a multiplex PCR assay. Amplified TCR beta libraries were sequenced as 87-base-pair reads on the Illumina HiSeq System. The source study handled its data this way. A later analysis tallied roughly 80 million unique TCR beta chains across the 600 to 700 repertoires, and some 10 million of those chains were shared by two or more donors. To remove PCR and sequencing errors, raw reads were error-corrected and collapsed into unique sequences using a nearest-neighbor algorithm that merged closely related sequences. CDR3 sequences were aligned to IMGT reference sequences to assign V, D and J gene segments. For a sequence to be retained, at least a six-nucleotide match to both a V gene segment and a J gene segment was required. Rearrangements were called productive when the CDR3 lacked stop codons and stayed in frame with V and J; all others were non-productive. Following IMGT convention, CDR3 was defined as the stretch from the second conserved V-encoded cysteine to the conserved J-encoded phenylalanine. The earlier analysis of some 580 of the donors excluded any sequence lacking an unambiguous match to a single V gene segment. In an earlier analysis of several hundred of the donors, V segments were called functional above 56.7% productive rearrangements and were called segregating when the between-donor standard deviation exceeded 5%. To diagnose cytomegalovirus status from the catalog of TCR beta chain sequences, a statistical classification framework was built. In a later analysis, V and J genes were assigned by comparing TCR nucleotide sequences against IMGT/GENE-DB human TR gene sequences. Using the TCRdist pipeline, a later analysis assigned CDR3 sequences along with most-parsimonious VDJ recombination scenarios. In a later analysis, each TCR beta chain was defined by its CDR3 amino acid sequence together with its V-gene family, and reads lacking a unique V-gene family were excluded. In a later analysis, around 600 highly shared, low-generation-probability nucleotide sequences were removed to address suspected cross-contamination and a sequencing artifact. For each public chain, a later analysis derived a clonal expansion index from normalized ranks of inferred template counts within each repertoire. In a later analysis, generation probabilities were computed using a VDJ recombination model fitted to out-of-frame rearrangements, and the results were checked against IGoR. Hypergeometric tests were used in a later analysis to score TCR-TCR, TCR-HLA and TCR-CMV co-occurrence, with a repertoire-size bias correction applied to the TCR pairs. False discovery rates were estimated in a later analysis by permuting HLA or CMV assignments 20 times. In a later analysis, co-occurring TCRs were grouped using DBSCAN, and TCRdist sequence similarity was added for clustering within HLA-allele-positive subsets. Repertoires with fewer than 30,000 or more than 120,000 public chains were left out of co-occurrence clustering, as were five repertoires with anomalous nucleotide sharing. TCRdb re-hosts the immuneACCESS table, in-frame sequences only. Its copies lack some clones; in the studies checked, an unresolved V gene accounts for under half of them, and the cause for the rest is not known. The V and J calls and clone size come from that table; D and trimming were worked out from the DNA. A total of just over 95,000 clones appear in this sample, 77% of them only once. The leading ten clones occupy 4.9% of the sample.

The cohort was made up of 500 to 800 healthy bone marrow donors. All cohort members were sampled while nominally healthy, although unrecorded immune exposures were likely present. The donor tested CMV seronegative and was one of the 352 seronegative cohort members. Each donor provided a peripheral blood sample, and peripheral blood mononuclear cells were used for TCR beta sequencing. Genomic DNA was extracted from the blood cell samples with the Qiagen DNeasy Blood Extraction Kit. On the study overall, not on this receptor specifically: A cluster of highly shared sequence variants was judged likely to represent a technical artifact of the sequencing pipeline. The cohort was sequenced for TCR beta chains only, and without alpha or paired-chain data the features that could be detected were limited. Linkage disequilibrium might explain the correlated functional status among segregating V segments, but an unknown experimental factor could not be excluded. A further reported finding was that TCR beta sequences accurately predicted the HLA-A and HLA-B alleles for most subjects in the first cohort. Because HLA typing was unavailable for some donors at each locus, only the typed subset was used in association tests. Compared with the approximately 700-donor mean, donors in an Asian-associated ancestry cluster had fewer N-insertions in productive TCRs, according to a later genetic analysis. The classifier was reported to diagnose cytomegalovirus status with high specificity and sensitivity in both the original and validation cohorts. Most TCR sequences were observed very rarely across donors, whereas some public TCRs were present in many individuals. Most CMV-associated TCR beta chains appeared to be HLA-restricted in a later analysis, and the HLA associations seemed to be driven largely by CMV exposure. The authors suggested that the approach could potentially be extended to other disease states and immunological phenotypes. Because counts were too low, 15 or so rarely observed V segments, including chromosome 9 orphons, were excluded from the earlier analysis of some 540 of the donors. The study listed 150 to 200 TCR beta chains as associated with cytomegalovirus. In a later analysis, TCR association rates were found to vary across HLA loci, with the most associated TCRs seen for DRB1 alleles and the fewest for HLA-C alleles. According to a later analysis, parvovirus B19, influenza, CMV and Epstein-Barr virus appeared linked to several top co-occurrence clusters. In a later analysis, HLA-associated TCR beta chains were found to be more clonally expanded and to have lower generation probabilities than equally common non-associated chains. Specific HLA alleles were associated with 15,000 to 20,000 TCR beta sequences at a false discovery rate of 0.05 in a later analysis. The presence/absence analyses assumed that sequencing depth was roughly uniform across donors, and that assumption may not be true. An earlier analysis of around 500 of the donors showed that most TCR beta V segments appeared in productive rearrangements either about 87% or about 30% of the time, which broadly matched IMGT annotations. The only immune exposure information available for the cohort was CMV serostatus. The 87-base-pair reads could not distinguish some IMGT-functional V segments, including TRBV6-2 and TRBV6-3, so those segments were excluded. A later genetic analysis associated a missense DCLRE1C variant with V-gene and J-gene trimming of TCR beta chains, and an independent cohort replicated the association. In vitro tests confirmed that three of the cytomegalovirus-associated TCR beta chains recognize cytomegalovirus antigens. Assigning TCR associations to individual alleles was difficult when HLA alleles, especially DR and DQ, strongly co-occurred.

After removal of 5 bases from V and 7 bases from J, the junction retains 8 bases not matched to a gene. CDR1 and CDR2 were assigned from the germline V gene as MGHDK and SYGVNS. Its CDR3 holds 15 amino acids, cysteine through phenylalanine. The sequence is cut down to CDR3 DNA, 45 bases in frame from base 1. Note on this clone: Its antigen specificity is not known. Base qualities are missing; no much larger clone stands one base away.

Sequenced input: PBMCs. This sequence originates from a woman aged 40 to 55 in good health and CMV-seronegative. The rearrangement combines TRBV25-1 with TRBJ1-4, with 9 central nucleotides matching TRBD1. The DNA reads TGTGCCAGCAGTCCCCGGGACAGGGTTGGTGAAAAACTGTTTTTT. Its protein product is CASSPRDRVGEKLFF.